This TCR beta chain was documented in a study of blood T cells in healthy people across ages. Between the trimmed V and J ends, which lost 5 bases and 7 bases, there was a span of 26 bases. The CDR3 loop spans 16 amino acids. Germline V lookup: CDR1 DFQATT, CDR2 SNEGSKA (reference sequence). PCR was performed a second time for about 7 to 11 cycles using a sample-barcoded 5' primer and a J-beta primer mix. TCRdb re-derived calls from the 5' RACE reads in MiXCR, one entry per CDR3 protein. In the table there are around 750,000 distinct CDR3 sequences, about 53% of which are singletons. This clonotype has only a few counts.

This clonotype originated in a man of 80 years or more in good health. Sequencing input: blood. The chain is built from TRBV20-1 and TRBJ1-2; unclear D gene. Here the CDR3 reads CSADPKVAILNRGYTF. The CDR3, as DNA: TGCAGTGCTGATCCGAAGGTGGCCATCTTAAATCGTGGCTACACCTTC.